This entry features one TCR beta chain sequence. Participant ages covered roughly 18 to 90 years across some 25 US areas. This entry comes from a study of blood T cell repertoires in COVID-19. The CDR3 sequence is 16 residues long. Trimming removed 5 bases from V and 6 bases from J, with 20 bases in between. Germline V gene data show CDR1 as MDHEN and CDR2 as SYDVKM. As originally analysed: Reference gene primer amplification yielded estimated nucleated cell counts. Here immunoSEQ multiplex PCR was the method, and the copy in TCRdb shows in-frame clones only, minus some. The V and J calls and clone size were taken over from that table, and D and trimming were inferred from the DNA. The sample shows some 490,000 clones, approximately 86% of them seen only once.

This chain connects TRBV28 to TRBJ1-5; D is unresolved. The sample was PBMCs or T cells enriched from blood (not recorded which). The origin of this receptor is an older woman who had recovered from COVID-19. The CDR3 DNA reads TGTGCCAGCAGTCCCCGGGAGGGTTGGGTGCCTCAGCCCCAGCATTTT. Translation gives CASSPREGWVPQPQHF.